The clone carrying this T cell receptor (beta chain) came up a few times. Its antigen is not identified. These data are taken from a study of T cell repertoires in cytomegalovirus infection. TCRdb re-called the reads through MiXCR, storing one row per CDR3 protein. Counted here are about 830,000 distinct CDR3 sequences, approximately 32% occurring once; the ten biggest clones make up around 12%. This receptor was obtained from a human donor in good health (CMV status not recorded). Some clones in this sample may be carry-over from other donors' samples. The specimen comprised cultured CD8+ T cells from PBMCs, sampled from culture after CMV antigen stimulation.

This CDR3 reads CASSLGGAGGDTQYF. The CDR3 DNA follows: TGTGCCAGCAGCTTAGGGGGCGCGGGCGGTGATACGCAGTATTTT. The chain carries TRBV7-6 and TRBJ2-3, with D possibly called TRBD1 or TRBD2 (5 bases each). V lost 1 base and J lost 6, with 14 bases in between. Germline lookup yields CDR1 SGHVS and CDR2 FNYEAQ. CDR3 length equals 15 residues.